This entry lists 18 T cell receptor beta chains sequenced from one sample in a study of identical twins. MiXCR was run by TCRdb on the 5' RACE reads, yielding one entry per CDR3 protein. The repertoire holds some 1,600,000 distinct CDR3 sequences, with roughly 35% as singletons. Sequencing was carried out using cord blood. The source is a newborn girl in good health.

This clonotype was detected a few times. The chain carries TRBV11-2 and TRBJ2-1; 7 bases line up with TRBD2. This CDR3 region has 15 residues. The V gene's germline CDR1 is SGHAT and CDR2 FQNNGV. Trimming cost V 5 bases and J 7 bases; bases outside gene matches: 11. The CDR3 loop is CASSPRGLKINEQFF. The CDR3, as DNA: TGTGCCAGCAGCCCCCGGGGACTAAAAATAAATGAGCAGTTCTTC.

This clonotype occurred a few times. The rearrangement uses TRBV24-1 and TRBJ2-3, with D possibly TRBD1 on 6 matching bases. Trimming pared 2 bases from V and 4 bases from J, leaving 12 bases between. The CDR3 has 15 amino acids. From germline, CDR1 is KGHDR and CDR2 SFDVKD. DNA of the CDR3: TGTGCCACCAGTGATTCCGCACAGGGACCAGATACGCAGTATTTT. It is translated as CATSDSAQGPDTQYF.

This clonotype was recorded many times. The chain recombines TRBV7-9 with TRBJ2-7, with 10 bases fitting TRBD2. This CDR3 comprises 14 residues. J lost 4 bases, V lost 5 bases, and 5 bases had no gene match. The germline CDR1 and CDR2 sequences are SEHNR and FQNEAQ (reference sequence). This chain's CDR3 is CASSPPSGSYEQYF. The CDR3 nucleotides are TGTGCCAGCAGCCCCCCTAGCGGGAGTTACGAGCAGTACTTC.

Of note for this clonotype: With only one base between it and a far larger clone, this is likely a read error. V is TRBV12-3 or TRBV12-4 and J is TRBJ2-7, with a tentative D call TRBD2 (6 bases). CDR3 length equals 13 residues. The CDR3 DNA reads TGTGCCTGCAGTTTAGGAGGGCGCTACGAGCAGTACTTC. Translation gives CACSLGGRYEQYF.

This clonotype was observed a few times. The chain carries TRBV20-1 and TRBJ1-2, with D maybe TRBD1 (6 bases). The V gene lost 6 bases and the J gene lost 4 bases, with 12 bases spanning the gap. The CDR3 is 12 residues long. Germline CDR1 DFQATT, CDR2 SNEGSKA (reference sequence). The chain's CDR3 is CSAGLGAYGYTF. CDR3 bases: TGCAGTGCGGGCTTGGGGGCCTATGGCTACACCTTC.

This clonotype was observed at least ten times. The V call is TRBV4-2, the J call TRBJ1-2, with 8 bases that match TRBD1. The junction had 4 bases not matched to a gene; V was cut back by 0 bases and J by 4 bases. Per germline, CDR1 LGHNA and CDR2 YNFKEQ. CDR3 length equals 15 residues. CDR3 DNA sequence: TGTGCCAGCAGCCAAGAGGACAGGGTGATCTATGGCTACACCTTC. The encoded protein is CASSQEDRVIYGYTF.

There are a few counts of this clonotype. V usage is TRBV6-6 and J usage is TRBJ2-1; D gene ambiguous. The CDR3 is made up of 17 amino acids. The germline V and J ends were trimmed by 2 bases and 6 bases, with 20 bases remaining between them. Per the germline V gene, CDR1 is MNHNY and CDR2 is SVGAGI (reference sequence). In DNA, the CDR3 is TGTGCCAGCAGTTACGGTAGGGAACCCTCGTGGTTCAATGAGCAGTTCTTC. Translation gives CASSYGREPSWFNEQFF.

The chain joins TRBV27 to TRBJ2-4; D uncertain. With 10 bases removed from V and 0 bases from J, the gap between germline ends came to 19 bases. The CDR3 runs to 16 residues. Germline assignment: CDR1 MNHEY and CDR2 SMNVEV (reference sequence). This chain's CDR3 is CATSRPLLLAKNIQYF. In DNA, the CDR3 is TGTGCCACCTCACGACCGTTACTACTAGCCAAAAACATTCAGTACTTC.

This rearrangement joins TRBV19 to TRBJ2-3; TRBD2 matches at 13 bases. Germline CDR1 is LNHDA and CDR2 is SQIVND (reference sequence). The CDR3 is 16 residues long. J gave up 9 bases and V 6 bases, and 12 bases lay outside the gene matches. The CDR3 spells CASRGLAGAQLSTQYF. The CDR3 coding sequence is TGTGCCAGTAGAGGACTAGCGGGGGCCCAGTTGTCGACGCAGTATTTT.

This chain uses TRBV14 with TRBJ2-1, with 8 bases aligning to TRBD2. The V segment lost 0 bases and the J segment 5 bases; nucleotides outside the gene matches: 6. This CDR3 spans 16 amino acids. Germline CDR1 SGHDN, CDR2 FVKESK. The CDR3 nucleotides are TGTGCCAGCAGCCAAGAAAGGACTAGCCTTAACAATGAGCAGTTCTTC. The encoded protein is CASSQERTSLNNEQFF.

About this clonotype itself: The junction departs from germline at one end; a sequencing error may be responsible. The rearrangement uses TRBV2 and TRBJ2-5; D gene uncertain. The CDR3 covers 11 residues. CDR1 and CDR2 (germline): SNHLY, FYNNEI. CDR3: CASIESETQYF. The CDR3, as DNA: TGTGCCAGCATTGAATCCGAGACCCAGTACTTC.

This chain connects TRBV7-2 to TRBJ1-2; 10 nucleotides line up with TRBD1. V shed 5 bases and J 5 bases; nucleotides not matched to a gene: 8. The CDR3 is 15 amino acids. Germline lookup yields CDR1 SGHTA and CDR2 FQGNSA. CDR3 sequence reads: CASSLSRDRGYGYTF. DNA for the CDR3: TGTGCCAGCAGCCTTAGCCGGGACAGGGGATATGGCTACACCTTC.

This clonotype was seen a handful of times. The CDR3 bases are TGTGCCAGCAGCCAAGCAAGCTCTGGGGCCAACGTCCTGACTTTC. Translating gives CASSQASSGANVLTF. The chain is built from TRBV4-2 and TRBJ2-6; D remains ambiguous. The germline V gene has CDR1 LGHNA and CDR2 YNFKEQ. The CDR3 has 15 residues. V lost 1 base and J 0 bases, leaving 4 bases between the germline ends.

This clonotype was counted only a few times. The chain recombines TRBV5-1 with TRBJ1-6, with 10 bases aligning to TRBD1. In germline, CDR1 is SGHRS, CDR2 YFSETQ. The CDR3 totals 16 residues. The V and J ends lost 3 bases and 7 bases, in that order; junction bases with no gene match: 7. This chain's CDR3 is CASSSGTGELNSPLHF. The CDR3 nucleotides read TGCGCCAGCAGCTCCGGGACAGGGGAATTAAATTCACCCCTCCACTTT. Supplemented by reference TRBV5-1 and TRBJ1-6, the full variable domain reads KAGVTQTPRYLIKTRGQQVTLSCSPISGHRSVSWYQQTPGQGLQFLFEYFSETQRNKGNFPGRFSGRQFSNSRSEMNVSTLELGDSALYLCASSSGTGELNSPLHFGNGTRLTVT.

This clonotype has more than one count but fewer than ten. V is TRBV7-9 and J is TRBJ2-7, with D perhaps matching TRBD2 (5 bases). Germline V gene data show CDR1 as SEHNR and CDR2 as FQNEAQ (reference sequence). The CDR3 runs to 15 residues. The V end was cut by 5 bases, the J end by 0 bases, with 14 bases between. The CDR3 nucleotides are TGTGCCAGCAGCCCTAGCCCCAGGTTCTCCTACGAGCAGTACTTC. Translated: CASSPSPRFSYEQYF.

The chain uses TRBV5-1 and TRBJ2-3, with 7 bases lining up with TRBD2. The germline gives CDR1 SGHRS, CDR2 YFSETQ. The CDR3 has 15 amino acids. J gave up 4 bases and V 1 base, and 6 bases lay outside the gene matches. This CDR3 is CASSLRGEGPDTQYF. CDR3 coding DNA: TGCGCCAGCAGCTTGCGGGGGGAGGGACCAGATACGCAGTATTTT.

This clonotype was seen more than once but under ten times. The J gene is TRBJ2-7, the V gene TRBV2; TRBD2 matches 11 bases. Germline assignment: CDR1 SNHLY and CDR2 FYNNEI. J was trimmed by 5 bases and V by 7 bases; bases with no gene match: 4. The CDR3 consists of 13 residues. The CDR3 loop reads CASNRLAGNEQYF. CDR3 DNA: TGTGCCAGCAATCGACTAGCGGGGAACGAGCAGTACTTC.

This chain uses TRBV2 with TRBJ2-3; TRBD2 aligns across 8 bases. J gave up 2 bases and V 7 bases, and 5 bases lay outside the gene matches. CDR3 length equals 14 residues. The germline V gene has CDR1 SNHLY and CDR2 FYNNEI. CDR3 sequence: CASIGRGATDTQYF. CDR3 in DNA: TGTGCCAGCATCGGGCGGGGGGCCACAGATACGCAGTATTTT.